The 15 T cell receptor beta chains listed next were all sequenced from one sample in a study of OX40 agonist ivuxolimab in advanced cancers. Using immunoSEQ multiplex PCR, the repertoire was profiled, and TCRdb retains in-frame clones only, with some absent. Among under 20,000 clones listed, roughly 73% were seen once. This material consisted of CD4+ or CD8+ T cells sorted from blood, taken in a trial of the OX40 agonist ivuxolimab. The receptors here all came from an adult with an advanced solid tumor such as melanoma, head and neck, liver or kidney cancer.

The gene calls are TRBV10-2 and TRBJ2-1, with unresolved D. The V gene lost 6 bases and the J gene lost 9 bases, with 9 bases spanning the gap. The germline CDR1 and CDR2 sequences are WSHSY and SAAADI. CDR3 size: 11 residues. The CDR3 region has the DNA TGCGCCAGCAGAAGTATAGCTGAGCAGTTCTTC. It is translated as CASRSIAEQFF.

The rearrangement joins TRBV28 to TRBJ2-7; TRBD2 aligns across 7 bases. Trimming at V came to 6 bases and at J to 8 bases, leaving 10 bases not matched to a gene. The CDR3 runs to 13 residues. CDR1 and CDR2 from the germline V gene are MDHEN and SYDVKM. The CDR3 DNA follows: TGTGCCAGCAGGCTCGCTGGCGGGAGTAAGCAGTACTTC. This sequence encodes CASRLAGGSKQYF.

V usage is TRBV29-1 and J usage is TRBJ2-7, with 12 bases identical to TRBD1. The V segment lost 3 bases and the J segment 2 bases; nucleotides outside the gene matches: 2. CDR1 SQVTM and CDR2 ANQGSEA come from the germline V gene. There are 14 residues in the CDR3. CDR3 nucleotide sequence: TGCAGCGTTGAGGGACAGGGGGCGCCCTACGAGCAGTACTTC. Protein product: CSVEGQGAPYEQYF.

This clone was recorded a few times. This chain connects TRBV11-2 to TRBJ2-2, with 8 bases fitting TRBD2. CDR1 and CDR2 from the germline V gene are SGHAT and FQNNGV. Unmatched junction bases numbered 2, after V lost 5 bases and J lost 0 bases. This CDR3 is 15 amino acids long. CDR3 nucleotide sequence: TGTGCCAGCAGCCCACTAGCGGCGAACACCGGGGAGCTGTTTTTT. Amino acids: CASSPLAANTGELFF. Filled out from reference TRBV11-2 and TRBJ2-2, the complete variable domain reads EAGVAQSPRYKIIEKRQSVAFWCNPISGHATLYWYQQILGQGPKLLIQFQNNGVVDDSQLPKDRFSAERLKGVDSTLKIQPAKLEDSAVYLCASSPLAANTGELFFGEGSRLTVL.

The chain carries TRBV13 and TRBJ2-7; TRBD1 might be the D (6 bases). CDR3 size: 16 residues. CDR1 is PRHDT, CDR2 FYEKMQ, per germline (reference sequence). Between the trimmed V and J ends, which lost 5 bases and 1 base, there was a span of 18 bases. The CDR3 region has the DNA TGTGCCAGCAGCAGGGACACCTCAAGCGGTTCCTACGAGCAGTACTTC. This sequence encodes CASSRDTSSGSYEQYF.

The chain links TRBV6-1 to TRBJ2-7; the D gene could be TRBD1 or TRBD2 (5 bases each). Trimming removed 3 bases from V and 6 bases from J, with 15 bases in between. Germline lookup yields CDR1 MNHNS and CDR2 SASEGT. CDR3 length: 14 amino acids. CDR3: CASSESNFGGEQYF. DNA for the CDR3: TGTGCCAGCAGTGAGAGTAATTTTGGGGGCGAGCAGTACTTC.

CDR3 residues: CASSLEGGSTEAFF. CDR3 in DNA: TGCGCCAGCAGCTTGGAGGGCGGGAGCACTGAAGCTTTCTTT. V is TRBV5-1 and J is TRBJ1-1; D is undetermined. The CDR3 contains 14 residues. V shed 0 bases and J shed 4 bases, with 10 bases lying between them. CDR1 is SGHRS and CDR2 is YFSETQ in the germline V gene.

The chain carries TRBV5-4 and TRBJ2-3; D gene uncertain. The CDR3 is 15 residues long. Trimming left V 4 bases short and J 2 bases short, with 14 bases between. Germline CDR1 SGHNT, CDR2 YYREEE (reference sequence). Here the CDR3 DNA reads TGTGCCAGCAGCCCATTACTCGAAGCCACAGATACGCAGTATTTT. The encoded protein is CASSPLLEATDTQYF.

The J gene is TRBJ1-2, the V gene TRBV5-4; possible D gene TRBD1, 5 bases. The length of the CDR3 is 14 residues. Germline V CDR1 and CDR2: SGHNT, YYREEE (reference sequence). The V and J ends lost 2 bases and 4 bases respectively, with 12 bases between them. The CDR3 DNA is TGTGCCAGCAGCTTTTCGGGGCAGGGCTATGGCTACACCTTC. This sequence encodes CASSFSGQGYGYTF.

V is TRBV4-1 and J is TRBJ2-7; D unclear. Deletions cut 5 bases from V and 4 bases from J, with 15 bases between. The CDR3 consists of 14 residues. The germline CDR1 and CDR2 sequences are MGHRA and YSYEKL. The CDR3 reads CASSSSRVPYEQYF. The CDR3 DNA is TGCGCCAGCAGCTCGTCCCGAGTCCCTTACGAGCAGTACTTC.

The V call is TRBV5-6, the J call TRBJ2-3; 7 nucleotides match TRBD2. Losses at the gene ends were 5 bases for V and 5 bases for J; bases not matched to a gene: 8. CDR3 length: 14 residues. Looked up from germline, CDR1 is SGHDT and CDR2 is YYEEEE. CDR3 nucleotides: TGTGCCAGCAGTTCATTTTTAGCGGGAGATACGCAGTATTTT. Translating gives CASSSFLAGDTQYF.

This sequence joins TRBV10-3 and TRBJ1-1; D is perhaps TRBD1 (5 bases). The CDR3 runs 14 residues. The germline V gene encodes CDR1 ENHRY and CDR2 SYGVKD. V shed 10 bases and J shed 1 base, with 16 bases lying between them. The CDR3 sequence: CATSGVEGNTEAFF. The CDR3 DNA reads as TGTGCCACCTCGGGGGTGGAAGGGAACACTGAAGCTTTCTTT.

The chain links TRBV30 to TRBJ2-7; D is unclear. V shed 2 bases and J shed 0 bases, with 8 bases lying between them. Germline CDR1 is GTSNPN and CDR2 is SVGIG (reference sequence). The CDR3 consists of 13 residues. The CDR3 loop reads CAWSSRFSYEQYF. CDR3 coding DNA: TGTGCCTGGAGTAGTCGCTTCTCCTACGAGCAGTACTTC.

V and J are TRBV28 and TRBJ2-7; perhaps TRBD2 as D (5 bases). CDR1 MDHEN and CDR2 SYDVKM come from the germline V gene. Trimming stripped 6 bases from V and 3 bases from J, with 18 bases between. The CDR3 is 15 residues long. The CDR3 reads CASRATASQVYEQYF. The CDR3 region has the DNA TGTGCCAGCAGAGCGACCGCTAGCCAGGTCTACGAGCAGTACTTC. The full variable domain, its missing parts supplied by reference TRBV28 and TRBJ2-7, is DVKVTQSSRYLVKRTGEKVFLECVQDMDHENMFWYRQDPGLGLRLIYFSYDVKMKEKGDIPEGYSVSREKKERFSLILESASTNQTSMYLCASRATASQVYEQYFGPGTRLTVT.

The chain links TRBV5-6 to TRBJ1-5; D may be TRBD1 (6 bases). The CDR3 spans 18 residues. CDR1 is SGHDT and CDR2 is YYEEEE in the germline V gene. Trimming took 2 bases from V and 0 from J, leaving 18 bases between them. In DNA form, the CDR3 reads TGTGCCAGCAGCTTAGACACAAACAGGGATTTTAGCAATCAGCCCCAGCATTTT. This sequence encodes CASSLDTNRDFSNQPQHF. Complete variable domain (other parts from reference TRBV5-6 and TRBJ1-5): DAGVTQSPTHLIKTRGQQVTLRCSPKSGHDTVSWYQQALGQGPQFIFQYYEEEERQRGNFPDRFSGHQFPNYSSELNVNALLLGDSALYLCASSLDTNRDFSNQPQHFGDGTRLSIL.